The entry below gives a single TCR beta chain sequence along with its context. The data were obtained in a study of T cells after yellow fever vaccination. TCRdb recomputed calls from the 5' RACE reads with MiXCR, one row per CDR3 protein. This sample has under 150,000 distinct CDR3 sequences, with roughly 15% found just once. The source is a man aged 18 to 29 who received the YFV17D yellow fever vaccine. The sequences come from CD8+ T cells sorted from PBMCs, collected 5 days after the yellow fever booster vaccination.

CDR3 DNA sequence: TGTGCCAGCAGTTTAGGGGCAGGGAACACAGATACGCAGTATTTT. This translates into CASSLGAGNTDTQYF. The J gene is TRBJ2-3, the V gene TRBV12-3 or TRBV12-4; D possibly corresponds to TRBD1 (5 bases). The length of the CDR3 is 15 residues. Trimming removed 1 base from V and 2 bases from J, with 10 bases in between.